The 15 T cell receptor beta chains in this list originate from one sample, sequenced in a study of shared clonotypes between healthy human individuals. Sequenced by immunoSEQ multiplex PCR; TCRdb stores in-frame clones only, minus some. The sample lists 1.6 million or so clones, roughly 96% occurring once. Sequencing was done on a sample of naive CD4+ T cells sorted from blood. The subset here: CD45RA+ positively selected. The receptors originated from a man aged 25-40 years in good health.

The rearrangement links TRBV6-6 to TRBJ2-3, with D perhaps matching TRBD2 (5 bases). CDR1 and CDR2 from the germline V gene are MNHNY and SVGAGI (reference sequence). This CDR3 is 16 amino acids long. Trimming cost V 7 bases and J 3 bases, with 20 bases left between them. The CDR3 bases are TGTGCCAGCACTACCGCCGGTAGTACGGGAACAGATACGCAGTATTTT. Protein product: CASTTAGSTGTDTQYF.

The chain links TRBV11-2 to TRBJ2-1, with a possible D match to TRBD2 (6 bases). Trimming cost V 3 bases and J 5 bases, with 11 bases left between them. CDR1 SGHAT and CDR2 FQNNGV come from the germline V gene. The CDR3 runs 14 residues. CDR3 protein: CASSFSGWDNEQFF. For the CDR3, the DNA is TGTGCCAGCAGCTTTAGCGGTTGGGACAATGAGCAGTTCTTC.

The V and J genes are TRBV9 and TRBJ2-2; TRBD1 is a possible D gene (5 bases). The germline gives CDR1 SGDLS, CDR2 YYNGEE. The germline V and J ends were trimmed by 2 bases and 6 bases, with 14 bases remaining between them. The CDR3 extends over 15 amino acids. CDR3 loop: CASSVLGPQAGELFF. CDR3 sequence (DNA): TGTGCCAGCAGCGTCTTGGGGCCCCAAGCCGGGGAGCTGTTTTTT.

This clone was counted once. This rearrangement joins TRBV25-1 to TRBJ1-6; no firm D call. Trimming took off 4 bases at V and 12 bases at J, with 16 bases between the two ends. CDR3 length: 14 amino acids. The germline CDR1 and CDR2 sequences are MGHDK and SYGVNS. CDR3 in DNA: TGTGCCAGCAGTGTGGCCCTCCAAGGGAGACCCCTCCACTTT. Amino acids: CASSVALQGRPLHF.

The rearrangement joins TRBV5-1 to TRBJ2-7, with TRBD2 identical over 9 bases. After removal of 2 bases from V and 6 bases from J, the junction contained 6 bases not matched to a gene. The CDR3 is 14 amino acids. The germline V gene encodes CDR1 SGHRS and CDR2 YFSETQ. CDR3 residues: CASSLISGSSEQYF. In nucleotides, the CDR3 is TGCGCCAGCAGCTTAATTAGCGGGAGCAGCGAGCAGTACTTC.

This clone was detected once. V gene TRBV9 combines with J gene TRBJ2-7, with 7 nucleotides matching TRBD2. Germline V gives CDR1 SGDLS, CDR2 YYNGEE. CDR3 size: 15 residues. With V trimmed by 2 bases and J by 3 bases, 8 bases remained unmatched. This CDR3 reads CASSVDRDYDYEQYF. The CDR3 region has the DNA TGTGCCAGCAGCGTTGACCGGGACTATGACTACGAGCAGTACTTC.

This chain uses TRBV11-2 with TRBJ2-3; 9 bases line up with TRBD2. The CDR3 is 18 residues long. The V gene's germline CDR1 is SGHAT and CDR2 FQNNGV. With V trimmed by 6 bases and J by 0 bases, 13 bases remained unmatched. The CDR3 is CASSYRPLSGSSTDTQYF. The CDR3 DNA reads TGTGCCAGCAGTTACCGTCCCCTTAGCGGGAGCAGCACAGATACGCAGTATTTT. Based on the CDR3 plus reference TRBV11-2 and TRBJ2-3, the full variable domain is EAGVAQSPRYKIIEKRQSVAFWCNPISGHATLYWYQQILGQGPKLLIQFQNNGVVDDSQLPKDRFSAERLKGVDSTLKIQPAKLEDSAVYLCASSYRPLSGSSTDTQYFGPGTRLTVL.

This clone was recorded only once. V gene TRBV5-4 combines with J gene TRBJ1-3; 8 bases are shared with TRBD1. This CDR3 comprises 16 residues. The germline V gene has CDR1 SGHNT and CDR2 YYREEE (reference sequence). V trimming: 4 bases; J trimming: 7 bases; junction bases outside the gene matches: 13. Written as DNA, the CDR3 is TGTGCCAGCAGCCCCGGACAGGGATCGTCGGCGAACACCATATATTTT. This gives the protein CASSPGQGSSANTIYF.

V and J are TRBV28 and TRBJ2-7; tentatively, D is TRBD1 (6 bases). The length of the CDR3 is 13 residues. The V gene's germline CDR1 is MDHEN and CDR2 SYDVKM. V dropped 7 bases and J dropped 1 base, with 11 bases sitting between them. CDR3 in DNA: TGTGCCAGCAAGACAGGAACTTCCTACGAGCAGTACTTC. It encodes CASKTGTSYEQYF.

The chain carries TRBV29-1 and TRBJ2-3; D gene uncertain. The CDR3 extends over 11 amino acids. V was trimmed by 4 bases and J by 4 bases, leaving 6 bases between them. Germline loops: CDR1 SQVTM, CDR2 ANQGSEA. The CDR3 sequence is CSVVMPDTQYF. The DNA for the CDR3 is TGCAGCGTTGTAATGCCAGATACGCAGTATTTT.

The chain has TRBV19 and TRBJ2-7; possibly TRBD1 for D (6 bases). CDR3 length: 13 residues. Trimming shortened V by 4 bases and J by 6 bases, and 13 bases separated the two germline ends. The germline V gene encodes CDR1 LNHDA and CDR2 SQIVND (reference sequence). CDR3 protein: CASSTHRESEQYF. Here the CDR3 DNA reads TGTGCCAGTAGTACCCACAGGGAATCCGAGCAGTACTTC.

The genes are TRBV5-4 and TRBJ1-2, with no clear D. The CDR3 is 16 amino acids. V lost 3 bases, J lost 0 bases, and 15 bases lay in between. The germline gives CDR1 SGHNT, CDR2 YYREEE (reference sequence). The CDR3 here is CASSWSGRGTNYGYTF. In DNA form, the CDR3 reads TGTGCCAGCAGCTGGAGCGGGCGGGGAACTAACTATGGCTACACCTTC.

The chain links TRBV19 to TRBJ2-5, with a tentative D call TRBD1 (5 bases). V was clipped by 2 bases and J by 1 base, with 14 bases between them. The V gene's germline CDR1 is LNHDA and CDR2 SQIVND (reference sequence). CDR3 length: 16 residues. The CDR3 sequence is CASSISGIGLQETQYF. DNA for the CDR3: TGTGCCAGTAGTATATCAGGGATAGGGCTCCAAGAGACCCAGTACTTC.

The genes are TRBV7-9 and TRBJ2-1, with a weak D call TRBD2 (6 bases). Germline lookup yields CDR1 SEHNR and CDR2 FQNEAQ (reference sequence). V lost 5 bases to trimming and J lost 7 bases, with 15 bases between them. The CDR3 is 14 amino acids. This CDR3 reads CASSQSGGPNEQFF. In nucleotides, the CDR3 is TGTGCCAGCAGCCAATCCGGAGGGCCGAATGAGCAGTTCTTC. Based on the CDR3 plus reference TRBV7-9 and TRBJ2-1, the full variable domain is DTGVSQNPRHKITKRGQNVTFRCDPISEHNRLYWYRQTLGQGPEFLTYFQNEAQLEKSRLLSDRFSAERPKGSFSTLEIQRTEQGDSAMYLCASSQSGGPNEQFFGPGTRLTVL.

This chain links TRBV6-5 with TRBJ1-5; 8 positions match TRBD1. Germline V gene data show CDR1 as MNHEY and CDR2 as SVGAGI. Trimming removed 7 bases from V and 2 bases from J; junction bases left unmatched: 7. The CDR3 is 15 residues long. This CDR3 is CASTADRVGNQPQHF. The CDR3, as DNA: TGTGCCAGCACCGCGGACAGGGTTGGCAATCAGCCCCAGCATTTT.